The clone carrying this TCR beta chain appeared a few times. Its antigen is as yet unknown. Trimming pared 4 bases from V and 3 bases from J, leaving 17 bases between. The CDR3 has 17 amino acids. Germline V gene sequence: CDR1 KGHDR, CDR2 SFDVKD. These data belong to a study of response to subunit inactivated influenza vaccine. Study findings and constraints: The authors suggested that every seasonal influenza vaccination recruits few new T cells.

MiXCR was run by TCRdb on the RT-PCR reads, yielding one entry per CDR3 protein. The repertoire holds roughly 780,000 distinct CDR3 sequences, roughly 18% seen once, with roughly a tenth in the top ten. The sample consisted of PBMCs from blood, taken less than 6 days after vaccination. The rearrangement links TRBV24-1 to TRBJ2-2; D is possibly TRBD2 (5 bases). The receptor comes from a man aged 45-65 years who received an inactivated influenza vaccine. The CDR3 DNA reads as TGTGCCACCAGTGAAACTTCTAGCAGATGGGACACCGGGGAGCTGTTTTTT. Its translation is CATSETSSRWDTGELFF.